These 18 T cell receptor beta chains share one sample of origin, sequenced in a study of cytomegalovirus exposure and HLA in healthy donors. Clones were sequenced by immunoSEQ multiplex PCR, and TCRdb holds only the in-frame ones, with some missing. The sample contains 45,000 to 55,000 clones, about 90% of which appear only once. The sample taken for sequencing was PBMCs. These receptors came from a woman aged 25 to 45 in good health and CMV-seronegative.

The CDR3 DNA is TGTGCCAGCAGCTTAGCGCGCGCCAGGGGCCCAGGTCGGTTCGAGCAGTACTTC. This gives the protein CASSLARARGPGRFEQYF. The chain is built from TRBV7-9 and TRBJ2-7, with D tentatively TRBD1 (6 bases). Trimming took 0 bases from V and 6 from J, leaving 24 bases between them. From germline, CDR1 is SEHNR and CDR2 FQNEAQ (reference sequence). The CDR3 runs 18 residues.

The chain employs TRBV7-9 and TRBJ1-5, with TRBD1 matching over 9 bases. Germline CDR1 is SEHNR and CDR2 is FQNEAQ (reference sequence). V was clipped by 3 bases and J by 9 bases; unmatched bases: 12. The CDR3 covers 16 residues. The CDR3 region has the DNA TGTGCCAGCAGCTTTGGAACGGGACAGGGCATCGGGCCCCAGCATTTT. It translates to CASSFGTGQGIGPQHF.

J is TRBJ2-2 and V is TRBV2; TRBD1 matches at 8 bases. The V segment lost 5 bases and the J segment 4 bases; nucleotides outside the gene matches: 3. The CDR3 covers 14 residues. Per germline, CDR1 SNHLY and CDR2 FYNNEI. The CDR3 sequence: CASSRDRTTGELFF. The CDR3 nucleotides are TGTGCCAGCAGTCGGGACAGGACCACCGGGGAGCTGTTTTTT.

The V call is TRBV7-2, the J call TRBJ1-2, with TRBD1 identical over 7 bases. From germline, CDR1 is SGHTA and CDR2 FQGNSA. This CDR3 spans 13 amino acids. The trim removed 3 bases at V and 4 bases at J, leaving 2 bases unmatched. CDR3 amino acids: CASSFQGVYGYTF. The CDR3 bases are TGTGCCAGCAGCTTTCAGGGGGTCTATGGCTACACCTTC.

Comment on this clone: One end of the junction varies from germline; a read error may be responsible. The chain employs TRBV15 and TRBJ2-5; D is unresolved. This CDR3 is built from 16 residues. The germline V gene encodes CDR1 LNHNV and CDR2 YYDKDF (reference sequence). The CDR3 is CATSREPGLTQGTQYF. DNA of the CDR3: TGTGCCACCAGCAGGGAACCGGGTCTCACACAAGGGACCCAGTACTTC. The full variable domain, its missing parts supplied by reference TRBV15 and TRBJ2-5, is DAMVIQNPRYQVTQFGKPVTLSCSQTLNHNVMYWYQQKSSQAPKLLFHYYDKDFNNEADTPDNFQSRRPNTSFCFLDIRSPGLGDTAMYLCATSREPGLTQGTQYFGPGTRLLVL.

This clone was seen a single time. The chain joins TRBV6-5 to TRBJ2-7; 10 bases align to TRBD2. The V gene end was trimmed by 0 bases and the J gene end by 9 bases; junction bases not matched to a gene: 5. This CDR3 contains 14 residues. From germline, CDR1 is MNHEY and CDR2 SVGAGI. The CDR3 sequence is CASSYSGAGGMQYF. The CDR3, as DNA: TGTGCCAGCAGTTACTCAGGAGCGGGAGGGATGCAGTACTTC.

The V call is TRBV7-2, the J call TRBJ2-1; 10 bases are a match to TRBD2. The germline gives CDR1 SGHTA, CDR2 FQGNSA. This CDR3 has 16 amino acids. J gave up 5 bases and V 2 bases, and 6 bases lay outside the gene matches. The CDR3 region has the DNA TGTGCCAGCAGCTTATCGGGGACTAGCGAGAACAATGAGCAGTTCTTC. This codes for CASSLSGTSENNEQFF.

V gene TRBV28 combines with J gene TRBJ2-7; 9 nucleotides agree with TRBD1. In germline, CDR1 is MDHEN, CDR2 SYDVKM. Germline trimming cut 5 bases from V and 2 bases from J; bases unmatched to any gene: 1. The CDR3 contains 13 residues. CDR3 in DNA: TGTGCCAGCAGTAGACAGGGGGCCTACGAGCAGTACTTC. Translating it yields CASSRQGAYEQYF.

The genes are TRBV7-2 and TRBJ2-3; 11 bases map to TRBD2. This CDR3 has 18 residues. V lost 0 bases, J lost 1 base, and 6 bases stayed unmatched. CDR1 SGHTA and CDR2 FQGNSA come from the germline V gene. CDR3 bases: TGTGCCAGCAGCTTAGCTAGCGGGAGGGCTCTCGGCACAGATACGCAGTATTTT. Its protein is CASSLASGRALGTDTQYF.

This clone is a singleton in its sample. The chain has TRBV28 and TRBJ2-7, with TRBD1 identical over 9 bases. V lost 2 bases, J lost 4 bases, and 6 bases stayed unmatched. Germline V gives CDR1 MDHEN, CDR2 SYDVKM. This CDR3 has 15 amino acids. The CDR3, as DNA: TGTGCCAGCAGTTTACCAACAGGGGGCCGTTACGAGCAGTACTTC. Amino acid sequence: CASSLPTGGRYEQYF.

The chain employs TRBV2 and TRBJ2-5; 8 bases line up with TRBD2. Germline CDR1 reads SNHLY; CDR2 reads FYNNEI. The CDR3 loop spans 12 amino acids. Trimming removed 5 bases from V and 7 bases from J; junction bases left unmatched: 3. The CDR3 reads CASSSGSGTQYF. The CDR3 DNA reads TGTGCCAGCAGTAGCGGGAGTGGGACCCAGTACTTC. The whole variable domain, remainder taken from reference TRBV2 and TRBJ2-5, is EPEVTQTPSHQVTQMGQEVILRCVPISNHLYFYWYRQILGQKVEFLVSFYNNEISEKSEIFDDQFSVERPDGSNFTLKIRSTKLEDSAMYFCASSSGSGTQYFGPGTRLLVL.

Here the CDR3 DNA reads TGTGCCAGCAGGACGCCGGGGGACACAGATACGCAGTATTTT. It translates to CASRTPGDTDTQYF. The chain combines TRBV27 with TRBJ2-3, with a tentative D call TRBD2 (6 bases). The CDR3 length is 14 residues. V was cut by 6 bases and J by 2 bases, with 12 bases left in between. The germline V gene encodes CDR1 MNHEY and CDR2 SMNVEV (reference sequence).

This chain uses TRBV7-2 with TRBJ2-1; 11 bases fit TRBD1. This CDR3 contains 16 residues. Germline CDR1 is SGHTA and CDR2 is FQGNSA. V dropped 2 bases and J dropped 1; count of bases not matched to a gene: 1. The chain's CDR3 is CASSLRDRGSYNEQFF. CDR3 coding DNA: TGTGCCAGCAGCTTAAGGGACAGGGGGTCCTACAATGAGCAGTTCTTC.

This clone was seen once. The genes are TRBV10-2 and TRBJ2-3, with D perhaps TRBD1 (6 bases). V lost 4 bases to trimming and J lost 2 bases, with 16 bases between them. This CDR3 comprises 16 residues. In germline, CDR1 is WSHSY, CDR2 SAAADI. The CDR3 sequence is CASSVTGQGYTDTQYF. The CDR3 DNA reads TGCGCCAGCAGTGTAACGGGGCAGGGGTACACAGATACGCAGTATTTT.

V usage is TRBV7-2 and J usage is TRBJ2-1, with 8 bases fitting TRBD2. Germline V gives CDR1 SGHTA, CDR2 FQGNSA. CDR3 length: 17 residues. With 1 base clipped from V and 6 bases from J, the junction kept 11 bases outside the gene matches. CDR3 amino acids: CASSLELAAPRGNEQFF. DNA of the CDR3: TGTGCCAGCAGCTTAGAACTAGCGGCCCCGAGGGGCAATGAGCAGTTCTTC.

V and J are TRBV28 and TRBJ1-2, with D uncertain. This CDR3 spans 12 amino acids. With 3 bases removed from V and 7 bases from J, the gap between germline ends came to 9 bases. Germline CDR1 and CDR2: MDHEN and SYDVKM. In nucleotides, the CDR3 is TGTGCCAGCAGTTTGGCGGCTTTTGGCTACACCTTC. Its protein is CASSLAAFGYTF.

This chain connects TRBV28 to TRBJ1-5, with D perhaps TRBD1 (5 bases). Looked up from germline, CDR1 is MDHEN and CDR2 is SYDVKM. The CDR3 is made up of 16 amino acids. Trimming cost V 3 bases and J 11 bases, with 23 bases left between them. CDR3 DNA: TGTGCCAGCAGTTTGGTCGGGCAGGGTCTATTTGTGGCCCAGCATTTT. Its protein product is CASSLVGQGLFVAQHF.

The gene calls are TRBV7-2 and TRBJ1-3; no reliable D call. The CDR3 length is 15 residues. The ends were cut back, 1 base at V and 0 bases at J, with 7 bases in the middle. Germline V gene data show CDR1 as SGHTA and CDR2 as FQGNSA. In DNA form, the CDR3 reads TGTGCCAGCAGCTTAGGGCGGAACTCTGGAAACACCATATATTTT. Amino acid sequence: CASSLGRNSGNTIYF.